Listed here are 19 T cell receptor beta chains from one sample, sequenced in a study of blood T cell repertoires in COVID-19. Generated by immunoSEQ multiplex PCR, the TCRdb table keeps only in-frame clones and is missing some. This table has 300,000 to 450,000 clones, more than 85% appearing once. Material for sequencing was peripheral blood. The receptors here all came from a human donor in a cohort sampled during active COVID-19.

The rearrangement uses TRBV11-2 and TRBJ1-1; 7 positions agree with TRBD1. V shed 5 bases and J 11 bases; nucleotides not matched to a gene: 11. Germline CDR1 SGHAT, CDR2 FQNNGV. This CDR3 spans 13 amino acids. Written as DNA, the CDR3 is TGTGCCAGCAGCCCCTGGGACAGTTGGGGGGCTTTCTTT. It yields the protein CASSPWDSWGAFF.

The chain uses TRBV5-1 and TRBJ2-5; 7 nucleotides line up with TRBD1. The V and J ends lost 0 bases and 5 bases, in that order; junction bases with no gene match: 4. Germline CDR1 reads SGHRS; CDR2 reads YFSETQ. The CDR3 runs to 14 residues. This CDR3 is CASSLGGGRETQYF. Written as DNA, the CDR3 is TGCGCCAGCAGCTTGGGAGGGGGCAGGGAGACCCAGTACTTC. The entire variable domain, with the rest obtained from reference TRBV5-1 and TRBJ2-5, is as follows: KAGVTQTPRYLIKTRGQQVTLSCSPISGHRSVSWYQQTPGQGLQFLFEYFSETQRNKGNFPGRFSGRQFSNSRSEMNVSTLELGDSALYLCASSLGGGRETQYFGPGTRLLVL.

The gene calls are TRBV15 and TRBJ1-1; TRBD1 matches at 8 bases. Germline V gene data show CDR1 as LNHNV and CDR2 as YYDKDF (reference sequence). Trimming took 1 base from V and 1 from J; bases not matched to a gene: 5. This CDR3 is built from 16 residues. The CDR3 region is CATSRGVGQGNTEAFF. CDR3 coding DNA: TGTGCCACCAGCAGAGGGGTCGGACAGGGGAACACTGAAGCTTTCTTT.

The chain uses TRBV7-8 and TRBJ2-5; 10 nucleotides match TRBD1. V trimming: 5 bases; J trimming: 5 bases; junction bases outside the gene matches: 8. CDR1 SGHVS and CDR2 FQNEAQ come from the germline V gene. The CDR3 runs to 15 residues. The CDR3 nucleotides read TGTGCCAGCAGCACGACAGGGGGCTTGTGGGAGACCCAGTACTTC. Translated, it gives CASSTTGGLWETQYF.

The count of this clone is one. The rearrangement links TRBV7-9 to TRBJ2-2; D remains ambiguous. This CDR3 has 19 amino acids. From germline, CDR1 is SEHNR and CDR2 FQNEAQ (reference sequence). The ends were cut back, 6 bases at V and 4 bases at J, with 27 bases in the middle. Written as DNA, the CDR3 is TGTGCCAGCAGTCCTACCCCGGGTTTCGACCTAACTTTCACCGGGGAGCTGTTTTTT. Translated, it gives CASSPTPGFDLTFTGELFF.

CDR3 in amino acids: CASSLFVGQPNTEAFF. The CDR3 DNA reads as TGCGCCAGCAGCTTGTTCGTTGGACAGCCGAACACTGAAGCTTTCTTT. This chain links TRBV5-1 with TRBJ1-1; tentative D call: TRBD1 (6 bases). Per the germline V gene, CDR1 is SGHRS and CDR2 is YFSETQ. This CDR3 region has 16 residues. V lost 1 base and J 1 base, leaving 14 bases between the germline ends. Filled out from reference TRBV5-1 and TRBJ1-1, the complete variable domain reads KAGVTQTPRYLIKTRGQQVTLSCSPISGHRSVSWYQQTPGQGLQFLFEYFSETQRNKGNFPGRFSGRQFSNSRSEMNVSTLELGDSALYLCASSLFVGQPNTEAFFGQGTRLTVV.

This clone was seen only once. The chain carries TRBV9 and TRBJ2-2, with 12 bases that match TRBD2. Germline V gives CDR1 SGDLS, CDR2 YYNGEE. The CDR3 runs 17 residues. V was pared by 0 bases and J by 6 bases, with 6 bases of the junction left unmatched. DNA for the CDR3: TGTGCCAGCAGCGTAGTTCCTAGCGGGGGGGACGCCGGGGAGCTGTTTTTT. Translated, it gives CASSVVPSGGDAGELFF.

The gene calls are TRBV9 and TRBJ2-7; D is tentatively TRBD1 or TRBD2 (9 bases each). Germline CDR1 SGDLS, CDR2 YYNGEE. The V end was cut by 4 bases, the J end by 7 bases, with 18 bases between. The CDR3 has 14 residues. The CDR3 loop is CASSLAGQGTEQYF. For the CDR3, the DNA is TGTGCCAGCAGCCTAGCGGGACAGGGTACGGAGCAGTACTTC.

The rearrangement links TRBV15 to TRBJ2-5; tentative D call: TRBD1 (5 bases). CDR3 size: 17 residues. Germline V gene sequence: CDR1 LNHNV, CDR2 YYDKDF (reference sequence). Trimming took off 3 bases at V and 5 bases at J, with 22 bases between the two ends. The CDR3 loop is CATSRKVQGQPWETQYF. CDR3 nucleotides: TGTGCCACCAGCAGGAAGGTCCAGGGCCAACCTTGGGAGACCCAGTACTTC.

The rearrangement uses TRBV18 and TRBJ1-6; D unclear. V was trimmed by 6 bases and J by 4 bases, leaving 16 bases between them. Germline CDR1 and CDR2: KGHSH and LQKENI. This CDR3 is 16 amino acids long. The CDR3 here is CASSRNPETYNSPLHF. CDR3 nucleotide sequence: TGTGCCAGCTCCAGAAACCCCGAGACTTATAATTCACCCCTCCACTTT.

The gene calls are TRBV15 and TRBJ2-3, with 9 nucleotides matching TRBD1. J gave up 2 bases and V 5 bases, and 5 bases lay outside the gene matches. Germline V gene sequence: CDR1 LNHNV, CDR2 YYDKDF (reference sequence). The CDR3 sequence is 15 residues long. The CDR3 loop is CATSLRTGDTDTQYF. CDR3 coding DNA: TGTGCCACCAGCCTTAGGACAGGGGACACAGATACGCAGTATTTT.

V and J are TRBV5-1 and TRBJ2-2; TRBD2 matches 10 bases. CDR1 SGHRS and CDR2 YFSETQ come from the germline V gene. Trimming cost V 7 bases and J 5 bases; bases outside gene matches: 11. This CDR3 contains 16 residues. For the CDR3, the DNA is TGCGCCAGCCGCGCCACACTAGCGGGATTGACCGGGGAGCTGTTTTTT. Protein: CASRATLAGLTGELFF.

V gene TRBV2 combines with J gene TRBJ2-1; 14 nucleotides line up with TRBD2. The CDR3 has 19 amino acids. CDR1 SNHLY and CDR2 FYNNEI come from the germline V gene. J lost 2 bases, V lost 7 bases, and 13 bases had no gene match. The CDR3 bases are TGTGCCAGCATCCCGGGACTAGCGGGAGACCACCTAACCTACAATGAGCAGTTCTTC. The encoded protein is CASIPGLAGDHLTYNEQFF.

The genes are TRBV9 and TRBJ2-6; 7 bases agree with TRBD2. Germline V lookup: CDR1 SGDLS, CDR2 YYNGEE. This CDR3 comprises 17 residues. Trimming removed 3 bases from V and 4 bases from J; junction bases left unmatched: 10. CDR3 nucleotides: TGTGCCAGCAGCGCGGCCAGAGGACTAGTAGGGGCCAACGTCCTGACTTTC. This codes for CASSAARGLVGANVLTF.

The chain recombines TRBV7-3 with TRBJ2-1; TRBD2 might be the D (6 bases). CDR3 length: 15 residues. V was pared by 2 bases and J by 8 bases, with 16 bases between. The germline CDR1 and CDR2 sequences are SGHTA and FQGTGA. In DNA, the CDR3 is TGTGCCAGCAGCTTAGCCGGCGGGGCCGTGCATGAGCAGTTCTTC. This codes for CASSLAGGAVHEQFF.

The rearrangement joins TRBV7-2 to TRBJ2-1; D remains ambiguous. Germline-derived CDR1 and CDR2 are SGHTA and FQGNSA. Trimming took 1 base from V and 5 from J, leaving 6 bases between them. The CDR3 runs 13 residues. CDR3 nucleotide sequence: TGTGCCAGCAGCTTAGGTAGTAACAATGAGCAGTTCTTC. Translated, it gives CASSLGSNNEQFF.

The chain uses TRBV10-3 and TRBJ2-7; 8 bases line up with TRBD2. V lost 10 bases to trimming and J lost 4 bases; unmatched junction nucleotides: 9. CDR3 size: 13 residues. Germline CDR1 ENHRY, CDR2 SYGVKD. CDR3 protein: CATSPGLAYEQYF. The CDR3, as DNA: TGTGCCACCTCTCCCGGACTAGCTTACGAGCAGTACTTC.

J is TRBJ2-1 and V is TRBV30; no reliable D call. The V gene's germline CDR1 is GTSNPN and CDR2 SVGIG (reference sequence). The ends were cut back, 1 base at V and 7 bases at J, with 14 bases in the middle. The CDR3 consists of 14 residues. This chain's CDR3 is CAWSDLVLGNEQFF. DNA of the CDR3: TGTGCCTGGAGTGACCTAGTGTTAGGTAATGAGCAGTTCTTC.

This clone was found once. The gene calls are TRBV6-5 and TRBJ1-5; D unresolved. Germline-derived CDR1 and CDR2 are MNHEY and SVGAGI. The CDR3 contains 13 residues. The ends were cut back, 7 bases at V and 7 bases at J, with 14 bases in the middle. The CDR3 bases are TGTGCCAGCACGACCGGGTTGAACCAGCCCCAGCATTTT. This gives the protein CASTTGLNQPQHF.